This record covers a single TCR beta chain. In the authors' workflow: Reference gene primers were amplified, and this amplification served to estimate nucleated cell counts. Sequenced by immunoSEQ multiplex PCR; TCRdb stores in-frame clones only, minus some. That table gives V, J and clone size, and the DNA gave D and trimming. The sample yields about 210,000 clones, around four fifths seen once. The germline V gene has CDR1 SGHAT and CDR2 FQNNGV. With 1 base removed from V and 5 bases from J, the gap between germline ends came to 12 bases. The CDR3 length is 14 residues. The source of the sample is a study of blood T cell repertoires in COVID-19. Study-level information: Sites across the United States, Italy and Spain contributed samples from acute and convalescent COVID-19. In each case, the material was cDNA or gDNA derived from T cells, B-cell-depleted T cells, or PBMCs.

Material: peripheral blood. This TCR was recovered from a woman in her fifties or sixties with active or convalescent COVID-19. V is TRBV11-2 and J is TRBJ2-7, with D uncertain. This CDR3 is CASSLGTGAHEQYF. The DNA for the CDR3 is TGTGCCAGCAGCTTAGGAACGGGTGCCCACGAGCAGTACTTC.